A single sample is the source of the 19 T cell receptor beta chains below, sequenced in a study of CD8 T cells in Susac syndrome. The authors reverse transcribed roughly 0.5 to 1 ug RNA with random hexamers. TCRdb recomputed calls from the immunoSEQ multiplex PCR reads with MiXCR, one row per CDR3 protein. The data show around 200,000 distinct CDR3 sequences, around 95% seen once. Sequenced sample: CD4+ T cells from PBMCs. All receptors come from a human donor with multiple sclerosis.

This chain links TRBV5-1 with TRBJ1-1; tentatively, D is TRBD1 (5 bases). Germline V lookup: CDR1 SGHRS, CDR2 YFSETQ. This CDR3 is built from 12 residues. V gave up 1 base and J gave up 6 bases, with 7 bases separating them. CDR3 protein: CASSLTGSEAFF. CDR3 bases: TGCGCCAGCAGCTTGACAGGCTCTGAAGCTTTCTTT.

This chain links TRBV4-2 with TRBJ2-7; either TRBD1 or TRBD2 may fit D (5 bases each). Trimming removed 4 bases from V and 3 bases from J, with 13 bases in between. Germline V gene data show CDR1 as LGHNA and CDR2 as YNFKEQ. CDR3 length equals 14 residues. The CDR3 loop is CASSRGSQGYEQYF. DNA for the CDR3: TGTGCCAGCAGCCGCGGGTCGCAGGGCTACGAGCAGTACTTC.

Only a few counts were recorded for this clonotype. The CDR3 loop reads CASSRTEAFF. The CDR3 DNA sequence: TGTGCCAGCAGTAGGACTGAAGCTTTCTTT. V usage is TRBV6-6 and J usage is TRBJ1-1, with unresolved D. Germline CDR1 and CDR2: MNHNY and SVGAGI (reference sequence). The CDR3 totals 10 residues. The V end lost 5 bases, the J end lost 5 bases, and 3 bases lay between the germline ends.

V and J are TRBV28 and TRBJ2-3; 8 bases match TRBD2. Trimming removed 3 bases from V and 2 bases from J; junction bases left unmatched: 7. The CDR3 consists of 16 residues. Germline CDR1 reads MDHEN; CDR2 reads SYDVKM. CDR3 bases: TGTGCCAGCAGTTTCTCGGGGGGGCCGGTCACAGATACGCAGTATTTT. It translates to CASSFSGGPVTDTQYF.

The V and J genes are TRBV27 and TRBJ1-1, with 7 bases identical to TRBD1. CDR1 and CDR2 (germline): MNHEY, SMNVEV (reference sequence). This CDR3 spans 16 amino acids. The junction had 10 bases not matched to a gene; V was cut back by 5 bases and J by 1 base. The DNA of the CDR3 is TGTGCCAGCAGTGCCCCCCGACGGACAGGGAACACTGAAGCTTTCTTT. Its translation: CASSAPRRTGNTEAFF.

The genes are TRBV6-1 and TRBJ2-5; weak D call: TRBD2 (6 bases). The germline V and J ends were trimmed by 9 bases and 4 bases, with 21 bases remaining between them. The CDR3 runs to 15 residues. Per germline, CDR1 MNHNS and CDR2 SASEGT. The CDR3: CASGAARGRRETQYF. As DNA, the CDR3 is TGTGCCAGTGGGGCCGCGCGGGGACGGCGAGAGACCCAGTACTTC.

The chain has TRBV29-1 and TRBJ1-5; no firm D call. CDR1 and CDR2 from the germline V gene are SQVTM and ANQGSEA. The CDR3 is made up of 14 amino acids. Trimming removed 3 bases at V and 9 bases at J, with 18 bases between. The CDR3 spells CSVEGRREKWPQHF. The CDR3 nucleotides are TGCAGCGTTGAGGGTCGGCGGGAAAAGTGGCCCCAGCATTTT.

The rearrangement links TRBV10-3 to TRBJ2-7; weak D call: TRBD2 (7 bases). Germline V gene data show CDR1 as ENHRY and CDR2 as SYGVKD. The CDR3 is 15 residues long. The germline V and J ends were trimmed by 3 bases and 1 base, with 13 bases remaining between them. The CDR3 reads CAISDTGGPSYEQYF. CDR3 bases: TGTGCCATCAGTGACACCGGGGGGCCTTCCTACGAGCAGTACTTC.

This chain uses TRBV20-1 with TRBJ1-2; the D gene is possibly TRBD1 (5 bases). The germline V and J ends were trimmed by 4 bases and 8 bases, with 14 bases remaining between them. This CDR3 has 12 amino acids. Germline values: CDR1 DFQATT, CDR2 SNEGSKA (reference sequence). The CDR3 loop reads CSATEQDWGYTF. CDR3 in DNA: TGCAGTGCTACGGAACAGGATTGGGGCTACACCTTC.

The rearrangement joins TRBV30 to TRBJ1-2; 9 bases align to TRBD1. The CDR3 length is 14 residues. V dropped 0 bases and J dropped 5; count of bases not matched to a gene: 4. Per the germline V gene, CDR1 is GTSNPN and CDR2 is SVGIG (reference sequence). CDR3 protein: CAWSVTGGVYGYTF. The CDR3, as DNA: TGTGCCTGGAGTGTCACAGGGGGCGTGTATGGCTACACCTTC.

The chain links TRBV2 to TRBJ2-6; D remains ambiguous. V dropped 2 bases and J dropped 0 bases, with 8 bases sitting between them. The CDR3 totals 16 residues. The germline CDR1 and CDR2 sequences are SNHLY and FYNNEI. The CDR3 DNA reads TGTGCCAGCAGTGAAAATAGACTCTCTGGGGCCAACGTCCTGACTTTC. Translated, it gives CASSENRLSGANVLTF.

The gene calls are TRBV24-1 and TRBJ2-1; TRBD2 matches at 12 bases. Per the germline V gene, CDR1 is KGHDR and CDR2 is SFDVKD. Trimming cost V 3 bases and J 4 bases; bases outside gene matches: 6. The CDR3 spans 17 residues. The CDR3 DNA follows: TGTGCCACCAGTGATCCGACAACTAGCGGGGGGTACAATGAGCAGTTCTTC. Protein: CATSDPTTSGGYNEQFF.

The chain employs TRBV5-1 and TRBJ2-5; D not certain. CDR3 length: 16 amino acids. Per germline, CDR1 SGHRS and CDR2 YFSETQ. Trimming cost V 2 bases and J 0 bases, with 14 bases left between them. The CDR3 loop is CASSFGTTWDQETQYF. The CDR3 DNA reads TGCGCCAGCAGCTTCGGAACCACCTGGGACCAAGAGACCCAGTACTTC. The whole variable domain, remainder taken from reference TRBV5-1 and TRBJ2-5, is KAGVTQTPRYLIKTRGQQVTLSCSPISGHRSVSWYQQTPGQGLQFLFEYFSETQRNKGNFPGRFSGRQFSNSRSEMNVSTLELGDSALYLCASSFGTTWDQETQYFGPGTRLLVL.

CDR3 residues: CSANSPGGAAQETQYF. Here the CDR3 DNA reads TGCAGTGCCAATTCCCCGGGTGGGGCAGCCCAAGAGACCCAGTACTTC. This sequence joins TRBV20-1 and TRBJ2-5; possible D gene TRBD1, 5 bases. Germline CDR1 DFQATT, CDR2 SNEGSKA (reference sequence). Trimming removed 6 bases from V and 1 base from J, with 21 bases in between. The CDR3 has 16 residues.

The chain employs TRBV7-9 and TRBJ1-1; no clear D gene. Trimming shortened V by 8 bases and J by 0 bases, and 10 bases separated the two germline ends. This CDR3 comprises 13 residues. CDR1 and CDR2 from the germline V gene are SEHNR and FQNEAQ (reference sequence). The CDR3 region is CASPQGLNTEAFF. The CDR3 DNA follows: TGTGCCAGCCCCCAAGGACTGAACACTGAAGCTTTCTTT.

The V gene is TRBV29-1, the J gene TRBJ1-2; 7 bases line up with TRBD1. The CDR3 loop spans 12 amino acids. Unmatched junction bases numbered 4, after V lost 4 bases and J lost 5 bases. Germline CDR1 is SQVTM and CDR2 is ANQGSEA. CDR3 loop: CSVVGQKYGYTF. The CDR3, as DNA: TGCAGCGTTGTGGGACAGAAGTATGGCTACACCTTC.

This chain uses TRBV13 with TRBJ2-7; D is ambiguous. The CDR3 runs to 13 residues. CDR1 and CDR2 (germline): PRHDT, FYEKMQ (reference sequence). Trimming took 5 bases from V and 3 from J, leaving 11 bases between them. The CDR3 nucleotides read TGTGCCAGCAGCAGAAGGGCCCGCTACGAGCAGTACTTC. Translated, it gives CASSRRARYEQYF.

This clonotype was picked up one time. The chain has TRBV27 and TRBJ2-2; 7 bases align to TRBD1. The V gene's germline CDR1 is MNHEY and CDR2 SMNVEV (reference sequence). The CDR3 consists of 13 residues. V dropped 6 bases and J dropped 5; count of bases not matched to a gene: 3. CDR3 in amino acids: CASRAGGTGELFF. CDR3 DNA sequence: TGTGCCAGCAGAGCAGGGGGAACCGGGGAGCTGTTTTTT.

The V call is TRBV29-1, the J call TRBJ2-3; 7 bases are shared with TRBD1. V lost 3 bases and J lost 2; bases outside the gene matches: 11. The CDR3 consists of 16 residues. CDR1 and CDR2 from the germline V gene are SQVTM and ANQGSEA. CDR3 residues: CSVERGQGVSTDTQYF. The DNA of the CDR3 is TGCAGCGTTGAGAGAGGCCAGGGGGTGTCCACAGATACGCAGTATTTT.